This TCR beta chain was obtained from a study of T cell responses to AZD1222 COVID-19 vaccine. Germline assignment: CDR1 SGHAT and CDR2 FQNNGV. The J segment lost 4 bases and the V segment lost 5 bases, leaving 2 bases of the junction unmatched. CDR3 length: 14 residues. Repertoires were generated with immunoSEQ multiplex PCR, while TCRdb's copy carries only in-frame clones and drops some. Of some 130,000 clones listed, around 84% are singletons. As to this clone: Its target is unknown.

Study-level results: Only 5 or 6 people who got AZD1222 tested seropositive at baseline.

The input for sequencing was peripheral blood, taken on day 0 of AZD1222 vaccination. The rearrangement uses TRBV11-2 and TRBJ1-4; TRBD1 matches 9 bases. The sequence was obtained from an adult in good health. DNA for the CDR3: TGTGCCAGCAGCGTGGACAGGGGTAATGAAAAACTGTTTTTT. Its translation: CASSVDRGNEKLFF.